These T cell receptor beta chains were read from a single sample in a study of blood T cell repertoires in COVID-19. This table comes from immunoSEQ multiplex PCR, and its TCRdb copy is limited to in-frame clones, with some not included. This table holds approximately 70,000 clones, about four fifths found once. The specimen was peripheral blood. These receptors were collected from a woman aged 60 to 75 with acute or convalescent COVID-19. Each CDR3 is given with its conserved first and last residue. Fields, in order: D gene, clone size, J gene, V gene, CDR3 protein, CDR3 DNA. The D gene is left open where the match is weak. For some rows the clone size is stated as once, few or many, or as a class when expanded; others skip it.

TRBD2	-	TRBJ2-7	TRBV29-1	CSVSTSGVLEQYF	TGCAGCGTGTCGACTAGCGGTGTCCTGGAGCAGTACTTC
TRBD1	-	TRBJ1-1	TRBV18	CASFRDRESTEAFF	TGTGCCAGCTTCCGGGACAGGGAGTCCACTGAAGCTTTCTTT
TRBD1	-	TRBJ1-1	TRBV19	CASILTGTGGTEAFF	TGTGCCAGTATCCTGACCGGGACAGGGGGCACTGAAGCTTTCTTT
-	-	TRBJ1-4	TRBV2	CASSWTVATNEKLFF	TGTGCCAGCAGTTGGACAGTAGCAACTAATGAAAAACTGTTTTTT
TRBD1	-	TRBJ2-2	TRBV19	CASSIGDRTGELFF	TGTGCCAGTAGTATAGGGGACAGAACCGGGGAGCTGTTTTTT
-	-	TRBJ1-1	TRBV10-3	CAISPTGNTEAFF	TGTGCCATCAGTCCCACAGGGAACACTGAAGCTTTCTTT
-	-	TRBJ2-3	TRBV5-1	CASSLVGDSTDTQYF	TGCGCCAGCAGCTTGGTTGGCGACTCCACAGATACGCAGTATTTT
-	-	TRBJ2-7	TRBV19	CASSTRGEQYF	TGTGCCAGTAGTACCAGAGGGGAGCAGTACTTC
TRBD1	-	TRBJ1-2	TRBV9	CASSVEVSGGGYTF	TGTGCCAGCAGCGTAGAGGTGTCAGGGGGCGGCTACACCTTC
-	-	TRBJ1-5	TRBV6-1	CASSEAHRVNQPQHF	TGTGCCAGCAGTGAAGCGCACAGGGTGAATCAGCCCCAGCATTTT
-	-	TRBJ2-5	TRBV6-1	CASSEEGRGETQYF	TGTGCCAGCAGTGAAGAGGGCAGGGGTGAGACCCAGTACTTC
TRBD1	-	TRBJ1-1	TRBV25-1	CASRALRDSMNTEAFF	TGTGCCAGCAGGGCCCTTCGGGACAGTATGAACACTGAAGCTTTCTTT
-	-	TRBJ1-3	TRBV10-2	CASSESRRGNTIYF	TGCGCCAGCAGTGAGTCTAGGAGAGGAAACACCATATATTTT
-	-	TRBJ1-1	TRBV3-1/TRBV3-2	CASTPAGSTMNTEAFF	TGTGCCAGCACCCCCGCGGGGAGTACCATGAACACTGAAGCTTTCTTT
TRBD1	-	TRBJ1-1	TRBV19	CASSKPTGTNTEAFF	TGTGCCAGTAGTAAACCGACAGGGACGAACACTGAAGCTTTCTTT
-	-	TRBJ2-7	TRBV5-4	CASSLAAGMVYEQYF	TGTGCCAGCAGCTTGGCCGCAGGGATGGTCTACGAGCAGTACTTC
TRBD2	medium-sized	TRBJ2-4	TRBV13	CASSPWGGTKNIQYF	TGTGCCAGCAGCCCTTGGGGGGGGACCAAAAACATTCAGTACTTC
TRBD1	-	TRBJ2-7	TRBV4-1	CASSQARQGSPNEQYF	TGCGCCAGCAGCCAAGCTAGACAGGGGAGTCCCAACGAGCAGTACTTC
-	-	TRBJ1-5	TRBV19	CASSVSMTRDQPQHF	TGTGCCAGTAGTGTCTCTATGACGAGGGATCAGCCCCAGCATTTT
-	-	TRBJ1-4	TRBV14	CASSQEIGGLGLFF	TGTGCCAGCAGCCAAGAAATAGGGGGATTAGGACTGTTTTTT
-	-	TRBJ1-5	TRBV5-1	CASSLVGDQPQHF	TGCGCCAGCAGCTTGGTCGGGGATCAGCCCCAGCATTTT
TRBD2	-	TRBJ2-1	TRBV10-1	CASRPNMGGGEQFF	TGCGCCAGCCGGCCTAACATGGGGGGAGGGGAGCAGTTCTTC
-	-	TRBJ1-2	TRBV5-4	CASSSGGGGNYGYTF	TGTGCCAGCAGCAGTGGAGGGGGAGGGAACTATGGCTACACCTTC